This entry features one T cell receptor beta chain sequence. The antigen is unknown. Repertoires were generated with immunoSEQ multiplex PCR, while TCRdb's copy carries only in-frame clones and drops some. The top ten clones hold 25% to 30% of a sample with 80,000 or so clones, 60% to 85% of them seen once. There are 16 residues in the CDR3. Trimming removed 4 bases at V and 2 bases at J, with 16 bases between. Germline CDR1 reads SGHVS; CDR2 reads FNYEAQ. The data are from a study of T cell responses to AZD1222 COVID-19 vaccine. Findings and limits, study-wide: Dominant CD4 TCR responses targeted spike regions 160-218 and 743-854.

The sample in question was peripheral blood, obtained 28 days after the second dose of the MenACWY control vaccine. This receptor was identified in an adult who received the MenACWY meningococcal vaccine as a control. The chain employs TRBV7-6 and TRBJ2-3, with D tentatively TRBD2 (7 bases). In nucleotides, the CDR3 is TGTGCCAGCAGCTCCTACCTAGGGGGGGACACAGATACGCAGTATTTT. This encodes CASSSYLGGDTDTQYF.